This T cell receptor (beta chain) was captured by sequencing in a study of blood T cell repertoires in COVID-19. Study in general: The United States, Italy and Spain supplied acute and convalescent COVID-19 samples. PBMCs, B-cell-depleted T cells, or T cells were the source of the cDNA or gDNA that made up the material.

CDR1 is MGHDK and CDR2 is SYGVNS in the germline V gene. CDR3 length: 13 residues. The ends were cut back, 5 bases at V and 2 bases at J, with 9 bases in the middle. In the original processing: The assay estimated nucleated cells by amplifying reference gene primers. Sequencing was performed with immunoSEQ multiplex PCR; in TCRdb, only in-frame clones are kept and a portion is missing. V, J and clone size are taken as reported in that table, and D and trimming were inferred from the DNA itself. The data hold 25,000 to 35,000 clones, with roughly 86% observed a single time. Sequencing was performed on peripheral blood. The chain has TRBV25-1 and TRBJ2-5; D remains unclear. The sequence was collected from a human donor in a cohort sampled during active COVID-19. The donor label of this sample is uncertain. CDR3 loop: CASSRVGQETQYF. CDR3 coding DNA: TGTGCCAGCAGTAGAGTTGGTCAAGAGACCCAGTACTTC.